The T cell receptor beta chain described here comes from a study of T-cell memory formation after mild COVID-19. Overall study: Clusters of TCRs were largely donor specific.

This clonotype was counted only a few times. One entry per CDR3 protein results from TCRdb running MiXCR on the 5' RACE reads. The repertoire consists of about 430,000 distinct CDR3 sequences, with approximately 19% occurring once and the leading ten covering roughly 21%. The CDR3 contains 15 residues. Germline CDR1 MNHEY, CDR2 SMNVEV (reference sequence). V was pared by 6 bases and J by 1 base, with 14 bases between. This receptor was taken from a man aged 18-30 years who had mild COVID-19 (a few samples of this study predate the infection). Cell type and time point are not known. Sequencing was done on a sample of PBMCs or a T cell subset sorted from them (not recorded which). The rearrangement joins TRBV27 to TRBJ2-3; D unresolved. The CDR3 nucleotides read TGTGCCAGCAGCCAGTCTAGTGTGGGCACAGATACGCAGTATTTT. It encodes CASSQSSVGTDTQYF.